This entry describes one T cell receptor (beta chain). Only a few counts were recorded for this clonotype. Its target antigen remains unknown. Base qualities were left out, and no much larger clone turns up one base away. Synthesis of TCR cDNA relied on 5'RACE template switching, a step that introduced a universal primer site along with unique molecular identifiers. Priming of cDNA synthesis was performed from both the TCR alpha and TCR beta constant segments. Library amplification used two PCR steps, and the second PCR step added sample barcodes and sequencing adapters. Libraries were sequenced on Illumina HiSeq 2500 (2x100 bp) or NovaSeq (2x150 bp). The source study handled its data this way. Reads were demultiplexed and collapsed into UMI consensus sequences with MIGEC, and V(D)J alignment was performed with MiXCR. Clonotypes responding to the vaccine were identified with edgeR on replicate PBMC samples, with the criteria of FDR below 0.01 and a log2 fold change above 5 up to day 15. Bulk clonotypes were assigned CD4 or CD8 identity according to which sequenced CD4 or CD8 repertoire held them at higher abundance. The public reads were reprocessed in TCRdb via fastp at Q25 and MiXCR, keeping in-frame beta chains. CDR3 protein duplicates are merged, each entry listing the most common genes and DNA. TCRdb, rather than the study authors, made the V and J calls. Recorded for this sample are 500,000 to 700,000 distinct CDR3 sequences; 19% of them occurred a single time. The ten largest account for approximately 15% of the sample.

The CDR3 covers 13 residues, taking in both the cysteine and the phenylalanine. Only the CDR3 portion is preserved as DNA: 39 bases, with reading frame beginning at the first base. Clipping removes 4 bases from V and 4 bases from J, with 4 as the unmatched junction base count. Based on the germline V gene (reference sequence), the CDR1 and CDR2 sequences are SGHNT and YYREEE. The data were obtained in a study of T cells after yellow fever vaccination (dated by TCRdb to between 2018 and 2021). As for the study more broadly: The SMART-Seq v4 Ultra Low Input RNA kit was used to prepare libraries from fractions with low cell numbers. To follow T-cell clones before and after both primary and booster YFV17D yellow fever vaccination, bulk TCR alpha and beta repertoires underwent longitudinal sequencing. Two healthy male donors made up the cohort, one aged 18 to 29 years and the other aged 30 to 39 years. Blood was collected at multiple timepoints before and after primary and secondary immunization, and bulk PBMC replicates and cell subsets were isolated. The full study reports these points: Because abundant contaminating clonotypes from the bulk population could be contained in FACS-sorted repertoires, computational filtering was required. A small fraction of clonotypes showed up in both the CD4 and CD8 compartments, probably as a result of convergent recombination. Because only a couple of donors were included in the study, the extent to which the findings can be generalized is limited. Compared with the primary T-cell response, the secondary T-cell response was faster but weaker, reaching its peak on day 5 rather than on day 15. After the booster, most of the clones that had expanded following primary vaccination were detected again (roughly 96% of CD4 and roughly nine tenths of CD8), which suggests that memory was broadly maintained.

The treatment or condition label of this sample denotes: live attenuated yellow fever vaccine strain. Two biological replicates of bulk PBMCs were collected at each blood-draw timepoint. PBMCs were isolated from peripheral blood using a standard Ficoll-Paque protocol. RNA was extracted with TriZol from bulk PBMCs, CD4 and CD8 fractions, and dextramer-positive and dextramer-negative fractions. The sequencing here drew on PBMCs, taken 15 days after the yellow fever booster vaccination. Rearrangement joined TRBV5-4 to TRBJ2-5, and TRBD1 matches 7 of the central bases. This receptor was obtained from a man younger than 45 who received the YFV17D yellow fever vaccine. The DNA sequence is TGTGCCAGCAGCGGGTCAGGGGGAGAGACCCAGTACTTC. This encodes CASSGSGGETQYF.